This TCR beta chain was observed in a study of T cell repertoires in cytomegalovirus infection. Whole-study context: From public TCR beta signatures came an indication of both CMV infection and matching HLA type. General study findings and limits: What dominated the ex vivo response were HLA-C-restricted CMV-specific TCR beta clonotypes.

Per germline, CDR1 SEHNR and CDR2 FQNEAQ (reference sequence). The ends were cut back, 7 bases at V and 5 bases at J, with 14 bases in the middle. This CDR3 comprises 13 residues. One entry per CDR3 protein results from TCRdb running MiXCR on the reads. The data show about 770,000 distinct CDR3 sequences, about 28% seen once. In its sample, this clonotype was seen a few times. Its antigen is still unknown. The chain has TRBV7-9 and TRBJ2-5, with D maybe TRBD2 (8 bases). The starting material was cultured CD8+ T cells from PBMCs, obtained from culture after CMV antigen stimulation. This receptor was taken from a human donor in good health (CMV status not recorded). Some clones in this sample may be carry-over from other donors' samples. The CDR3 loop reads CASIREGAETQYF. Here the CDR3 DNA reads TGTGCCAGCATCCGGGAGGGGGCTGAGACCCAGTACTTC. Supplemented by reference TRBV7-9 and TRBJ2-5, the full variable domain reads DTGVSQNPRHKITKRGQNVTFRCDPISEHNRLYWYRQTLGQGPEFLTYFQNEAQLEKSRLLSDRFSAERPKGSFSTLEIQRTEQGDSAMYLCASIREGAETQYFGPGTRLLVL.